This T cell receptor (beta chain) was obtained from a study of blood T cell repertoires in COVID-19. Sequenced by immunoSEQ multiplex PCR; TCRdb stores in-frame clones only, minus some. Altogether approximately 180,000 clones are present, 89% being singletons, with the ten largest covering about 2.2%. Sequencing was done on a sample of PBMCs or T cells enriched from blood (not recorded which). This clonotype originated in a woman aged 40 to 50 with acute COVID-19.

CDR3 sequence reads: CASSRNRGDTEAFF. As DNA, the CDR3 is TGTGCCAGCAGTAGGAACAGGGGGGACACTGAAGCTTTCTTT. J is TRBJ1-1 and V is TRBV6-2 or TRBV6-3, with 8 bases identical to TRBD1. V trimming: 5 bases; J trimming: 3 bases; junction bases outside the gene matches: 5. The germline V gene has CDR1 MNHEY and CDR2 SVGEGT. This CDR3 spans 14 amino acids.